The next 26 T cell receptor beta chains were all read from a single sample in a study of read filtering for tumor transcriptome and immune sequencing (TCRdb year 2020). Instrument used: Illumina HiSeq 4000. TCR libraries were constructed from 350 to 400 ng RNA using the Immunoverse kit, and molecular barcoded adaptors covering alpha/delta and beta/gamma chains were employed. The raw public data were reprocessed by TCRdb itself: fastp quality trimming at Q25, MiXCR clonotype calling, in-frame beta chains only. For every CDR3 protein sequence, its rows merge into one entry that carries the most common genes and DNA. The sample profile shows 100,000 to 150,000 distinct CDR3 sequences; approximately 12% of them were found once. The ten top clones hold about 10% of the sample. The specimen was a population of CD138-negative cells sorted from bone marrow. The cell subset or site label corresponds to: bone marrow mononuclear cells depleted of CD138+ plasma/myeloma cells by negative magnetic selection. These receptors were taken from a donor older than 35 with multiple myeloma.

This clonotype came up many times. This chain joins TRBV5-1 and TRBJ2-1; 7 nucleotides match TRBD2. Looked up from germline, CDR1 is SGHRS and CDR2 is YFSETQ. V shed 0 bases and J 6 bases; nucleotides not matched to a gene: 3. This CDR3 has 14 amino acids. This chain's CDR3 is CASSLGGRTNEQFF. CDR3 DNA: TGCGCCAGCAGCTTGGGCGGGAGAACCAATGAGCAGTTCTTC.

This clonotype was seen repeatedly, ten times or more. V is TRBV20-1 and J is TRBJ2-3; D remains ambiguous. The germline V gene encodes CDR1 DFQATT and CDR2 SNEGSKA (reference sequence). V lost 0 bases, J lost 0 bases, and 4 bases lay in between. The CDR3 has 13 amino acids. Here the CDR3 reads CSARDESTDTQYF. The CDR3 nucleotides are TGCAGTGCTAGAGATGAGAGCACAGATACGCAGTATTTT.

This clonotype was counted ten times or more. The chain is built from TRBV6-2 or TRBV6-3 and TRBJ1-5, with no clear D. With 8 bases removed from V and 6 bases from J, the gap between germline ends came to 8 bases. Germline CDR1 reads MNHEY; CDR2 reads SVGEGT. The CDR3 runs 11 residues. The DNA of the CDR3 is TGTGCCAGCGGAGGTGCTCAGCCCCAGCATTTT. Translated, it gives CASGGAQPQHF.

This clonotype was observed many times. Written as DNA, the CDR3 is TGTGCCAGCAGCTCTTCCGGGACCGGGAACACTGAAGCTTTCTTT. Protein: CASSSSGTGNTEAFF. The chain recombines TRBV5-4 with TRBJ1-1; D possibly corresponds to TRBD1 (5 bases). Germline V gene lookup returns CDR1 SGHNT and CDR2 YYREEE (reference sequence). Deletions cut 3 bases from V and 1 base from J, with 13 bases between. The CDR3 sequence is 15 residues long.

The chain couples TRBV5-1 to TRBJ2-3; no clear D. The germline V gene encodes CDR1 SGHRS and CDR2 YFSETQ. The CDR3 loop spans 14 amino acids. Trimming took 4 bases from V and 5 from J, leaving 14 bases between them. The DNA of the CDR3 is TGCGCCAGCAGCCACGGGCAGACGGGAGATACGCAGTATTTT. This translates into CASSHGQTGDTQYF.

Details on this clonotype: One base away lies a much larger clone, so this may be a sequencing read error. The rearrangement joins TRBV14 to TRBJ1-4; 9 bases fit TRBD1. Germline CDR1 SGHDN, CDR2 FVKESK. CDR3 length equals 15 residues. CDR3 DNA sequence: TGTTCCAGCAGCCAGCCGACAGGGGGTTTGGAAAAACTGTTTTTT. Residues: CSSSQPTGGLEKLFF.

This rearrangement joins TRBV11-2 to TRBJ2-7; tentatively, D is TRBD2 (6 bases). Looked up from germline, CDR1 is SGHAT and CDR2 is FQNNGV. Trimming took 5 bases from V and 4 from J, leaving 18 bases between them. CDR3 size: 15 residues. CDR3 sequence: CASSTPSRGTYEQYF. For the CDR3, the DNA is TGTGCCAGCAGCACCCCCAGCCGCGGGACGTACGAGCAGTACTTC.

In the case of this clonotype: Since a much larger clone is just one base distant, this may be a read error. Here the CDR3 DNA reads TGCGCCAACAGCCCACAGGGGTATGGGGCAGATACGCAGTATTTT. Its protein is CANSPQGYGADTQYF. The chain combines TRBV5-1 with TRBJ2-3, with 7 bases lining up with TRBD1. Looked up from germline, CDR1 is SGHRS and CDR2 is YFSETQ. There are 15 residues in the CDR3.

This clonotype turned up a few times. This chain joins TRBV5-4 and TRBJ2-5, with D uncertain. Per the germline V gene, CDR1 is SGHNT and CDR2 is YYREEE (reference sequence). The CDR3 has 14 amino acids. V was shortened by 0 bases and J by 3 bases, with 9 bases between the two germline ends. The CDR3 reads CASSLAELKETQYF. In DNA, the CDR3 is TGTGCCAGCAGCTTGGCCGAACTGAAAGAGACCCAGTACTTC.

In its sample, this clonotype was seen many times. This chain joins TRBV29-1 and TRBJ1-4, with D unresolved. Germline V lookup: CDR1 SQVTM, CDR2 ANQGSEA. Trimming took 5 bases from V and 8 from J, leaving 9 bases between them. This CDR3 has 11 residues. The CDR3 sequence is CSVRMGEKLFF. CDR3 sequence (DNA): TGCAGCGTTAGAATGGGGGAAAAACTGTTTTTT.

This clonotype showed up just a few times. V gene TRBV30 combines with J gene TRBJ1-1; perhaps TRBD1 as D (5 bases). Trimming shortened V by 2 bases and J by 4 bases, and 17 bases separated the two germline ends. Per the germline V gene, CDR1 is GTSNPN and CDR2 is SVGIG (reference sequence). This CDR3 is built from 15 residues. The CDR3 region is CAWSLKGGVTTEAFF. The CDR3 bases are TGTGCCTGGAGTCTCAAGGGAGGGGTCACCACTGAAGCTTTCTTT.

CDR3 residues: CSARSPFLAGDDYEQYF. The DNA of the CDR3 is TGCAGTGCTAGATCACCTTTTCTGGCGGGAGACGACTACGAGCAGTACTTC. The chain joins TRBV20-1 to TRBJ2-7; 7 bases align to TRBD2. Germline V CDR1 and CDR2: DFQATT, SNEGSKA (reference sequence). V trimming: 2 bases; J trimming: 3 bases; junction bases outside the gene matches: 16. The CDR3 covers 17 residues.

This clonotype was recorded at least ten times. The chain combines TRBV19 with TRBJ1-1, with TRBD1 identical over 11 bases. The CDR3 runs to 14 residues. V shed 3 bases, J shed 4 bases, and the junction held 1 base outside the gene matches. In germline, CDR1 is LNHDA, CDR2 SQIVND (reference sequence). The CDR3 loop is CASSMDRGPTEAFF. The DNA of the CDR3 is TGTGCCAGTAGTATGGACAGGGGGCCCACTGAAGCTTTCTTT.

By sample share, this clonotype is medium-sized (0.01 to 0.1%). The chain couples TRBV19 to TRBJ1-5, with D tentatively TRBD1 (6 bases). Trimming pared 7 bases from V and 3 bases from J, leaving 16 bases between. Germline V gives CDR1 LNHDA, CDR2 SQIVND (reference sequence). The CDR3 has 15 residues. The DNA of the CDR3 is TGTGCCAGTACCCCTTGGGGGGCTTCCAATCAGCCCCAGCATTTT. This gives the protein CASTPWGASNQPQHF.

The chain combines TRBV7-6 with TRBJ1-1, with TRBD1 matching 7 bases. CDR3 length: 14 residues. The V segment lost 5 bases and the J segment 5 bases; nucleotides outside the gene matches: 8. CDR1 is SGHVS, CDR2 FNYEAQ, per germline. In DNA form, the CDR3 reads TGTGCCAGCAGCATCGGACAGGAGGCGACTGAAGCTTTCTTT. Its translation is CASSIGQEATEAFF.

Concerning this clonotype itself: A read error is possible here, since a much larger clone lies one base away. The chain recombines TRBV19 with TRBJ2-5, with 9 nucleotides matching TRBD2. The V gene's germline CDR1 is LNHDA and CDR2 SQIVND (reference sequence). The CDR3 sequence is 16 residues long. This chain's CDR3 is CASSIDSGSWQETQCF. The CDR3, as DNA: TGTGCCAGTAGTATAGATAGCGGGAGCTGGCAAGAGACCCAGTGCTTC.

This clonotype was detected many times. V gene TRBV12-3 or TRBV12-4 combines with J gene TRBJ2-1; D is perhaps TRBD1 (5 bases). This CDR3 has 13 amino acids. V was pared by 8 bases and J by 8 bases, with 16 bases between. CDR3 nucleotide sequence: TGTGCCAGCGGTCGGCTTCAGGGTTATGAGCAGTTCTTC. Translation: CASGRLQGYEQFF.

This clonotype occurred many times. The chain employs TRBV7-9 and TRBJ1-4; a possible D gene is TRBD1 (6 bases). CDR1 and CDR2 from the germline V gene are SEHNR and FQNEAQ (reference sequence). CDR3 length: 14 amino acids. With 0 bases removed from V and 7 bases from J, the gap between germline ends came to 9 bases. CDR3 residues: CASSLATGIEKLFF. Here the CDR3 DNA reads TGTGCCAGCAGCTTAGCCACAGGGATTGAAAAACTGTTTTTT.

The chain joins TRBV12-3 or TRBV12-4 to TRBJ2-2, with TRBD1 as a possible D gene (5 bases). The CDR3 extends over 14 amino acids. V lost 8 bases, J lost 0 bases, and 10 bases lay in between. As DNA, the CDR3 is TGTGCCAGCGGAGACAGTCCGAACACCGGGGAGCTGTTTTTT. Translation: CASGDSPNTGELFF.

This clonotype was observed at least ten times. The V call is TRBV2, the J call TRBJ1-5, with 7 bases aligning to TRBD1. This CDR3 is built from 14 residues. V shed 6 bases and J 1 base; nucleotides not matched to a gene: 3. Germline values: CDR1 SNHLY, CDR2 FYNNEI. The CDR3 is CASSLTGSNQPQHF. The CDR3 DNA is TGTGCCAGCAGCCTGACAGGGAGCAATCAGCCCCAGCATTTT.

This clonotype was counted ten times or more. This rearrangement joins TRBV5-1 to TRBJ2-5; 8 nucleotides match TRBD2. The V gene end was trimmed by 2 bases and the J gene end by 2 bases; junction bases not matched to a gene: 11. CDR3 size: 17 residues. Germline V gives CDR1 SGHRS, CDR2 YFSETQ. As DNA, the CDR3 is TGCGCCAGCAGCTTATCACGTAGCGGGATAATTCAAGAGACCCAGTACTTC. It encodes CASSLSRSGIIQETQYF.

This clonotype was observed at least ten times. The chain has TRBV3-1 and TRBJ2-7, with 13 nucleotides matching TRBD2. Germline V gene sequence: CDR1 LGHDT, CDR2 YNNKEL (reference sequence). This CDR3 region has 17 residues. J lost 7 bases, V lost 0 bases, and 9 bases had no gene match. The CDR3 reads CASSQERPGLAGDEQYF. In nucleotides, the CDR3 is TGTGCCAGCAGCCAAGAGCGCCCCGGACTAGCGGGGGATGAGCAGTACTTC.

This clonotype has a count of ten or more. V usage is TRBV5-1 and J usage is TRBJ2-7; the match to TRBD2 covers 9 bases. Germline V gene data show CDR1 as SGHRS and CDR2 as YFSETQ. This CDR3 comprises 18 residues. Germline trimming cut 0 bases from V and 3 bases from J; bases unmatched to any gene: 13. CDR3 amino acids: CASSLASPGASGNYEQYF. CDR3 DNA: TGCGCCAGCAGCTTGGCTTCCCCGGGGGCTAGCGGGAACTACGAGCAGTACTTC.

This clonotype occurred many times. The chain uses TRBV30 and TRBJ2-1, with TRBD2 as a possible D gene (5 bases). Trimming took off 1 base at V and 2 bases at J, with 9 bases between the two ends. Germline CDR1 and CDR2: GTSNPN and SVGIG (reference sequence). The CDR3 consists of 14 residues. CDR3 sequence (DNA): TGTGCCTGGAGTGGTCAGCGGACCTACAATGAGCAGTTCTTC. It is translated as CAWSGQRTYNEQFF.

The genes are TRBV12-3 or TRBV12-4 and TRBJ1-1; 7 bases are shared with TRBD1. The ends lost 8 bases at V and 4 bases at J; junction bases unmatched: 7. CDR3 size: 13 residues. The CDR3 DNA sequence: TGTGCCAGCTGTACAGGGGCGGCCACTGAAGCTTTCTTT. Its protein product is CASCTGAATEAFF.

This clonotype occurred a few times. The V call is TRBV24-1, the J call TRBJ2-1; 8 bases line up with TRBD2. CDR1 is KGHDR, CDR2 SFDVKD, per germline. Germline trimming cut 1 base from V and 0 bases from J; bases unmatched to any gene: 1. CDR3 size: 16 residues. CDR3 residues: CATSDFTSGSYNEQFF. As DNA, the CDR3 is TGTGCCACCAGTGATTTTACTAGCGGCTCCTACAATGAGCAGTTCTTC.